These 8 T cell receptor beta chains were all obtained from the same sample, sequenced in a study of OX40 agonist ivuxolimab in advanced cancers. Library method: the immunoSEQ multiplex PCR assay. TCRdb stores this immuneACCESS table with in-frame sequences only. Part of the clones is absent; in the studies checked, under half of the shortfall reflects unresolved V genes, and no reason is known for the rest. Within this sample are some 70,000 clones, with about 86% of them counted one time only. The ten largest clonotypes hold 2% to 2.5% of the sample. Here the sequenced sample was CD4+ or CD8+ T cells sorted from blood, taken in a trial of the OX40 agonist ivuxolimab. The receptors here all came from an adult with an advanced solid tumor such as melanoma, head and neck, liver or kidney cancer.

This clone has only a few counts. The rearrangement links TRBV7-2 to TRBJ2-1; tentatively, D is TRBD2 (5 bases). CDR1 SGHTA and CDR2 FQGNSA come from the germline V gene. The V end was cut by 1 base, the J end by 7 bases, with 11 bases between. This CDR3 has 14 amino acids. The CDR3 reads CASSLGTLRNEQFF. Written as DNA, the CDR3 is TGTGCCAGCAGCTTAGGGACTCTAAGGAATGAGCAGTTCTTC.

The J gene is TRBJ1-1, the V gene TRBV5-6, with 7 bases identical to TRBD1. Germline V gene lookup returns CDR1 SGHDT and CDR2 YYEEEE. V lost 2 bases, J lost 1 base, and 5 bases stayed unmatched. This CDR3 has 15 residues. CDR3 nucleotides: TGTGCCAGCAGCTTACCGGGACAGTCGAACACTGAAGCTTTCTTT. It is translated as CASSLPGQSNTEAFF.

The CDR3 DNA reads TGCAGCCGGACCCCCCATACAGATACGCAGTATTTT. As protein: CSRTPHTDTQYF. The genes are TRBV29-1 and TRBJ2-3, with unresolved D. From germline, CDR1 is SQVTM and CDR2 ANQGSEA. The CDR3 covers 12 residues. The V end was cut by 8 bases, the J end by 3 bases, with 12 bases between.

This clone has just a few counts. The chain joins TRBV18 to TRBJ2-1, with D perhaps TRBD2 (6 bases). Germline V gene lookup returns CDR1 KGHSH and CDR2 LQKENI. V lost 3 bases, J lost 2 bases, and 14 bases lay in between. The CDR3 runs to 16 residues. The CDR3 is CASSPFGGDAYNEQFF. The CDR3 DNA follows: TGTGCCAGCTCACCCTTTGGAGGGGACGCCTACAATGAGCAGTTCTTC.

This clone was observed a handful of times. Written as DNA, the CDR3 is TGTGCCAGCAGTCAAGGACACGGCTCTGGAAACACCATATATTTT. Protein product: CASSQGHGSGNTIYF. V gene TRBV6-5 combines with J gene TRBJ1-3; TRBD1 is a possible D gene (5 bases). The length of the CDR3 is 15 residues. Trimming left V 5 bases short and J 0 bases short, with 11 bases between. Looked up from germline, CDR1 is MNHEY and CDR2 is SVGAGI.

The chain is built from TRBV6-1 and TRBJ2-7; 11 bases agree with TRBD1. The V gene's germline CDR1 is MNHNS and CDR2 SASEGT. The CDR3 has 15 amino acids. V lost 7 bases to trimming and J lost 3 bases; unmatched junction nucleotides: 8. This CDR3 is CASIRTGTGGYEQYF. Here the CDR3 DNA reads TGTGCCAGCATCCGAACCGGGACAGGGGGCTACGAGCAGTACTTC.

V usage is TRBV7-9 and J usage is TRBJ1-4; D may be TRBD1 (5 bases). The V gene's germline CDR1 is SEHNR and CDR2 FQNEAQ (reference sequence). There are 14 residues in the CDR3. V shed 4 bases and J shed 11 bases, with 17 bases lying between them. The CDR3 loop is CASSSGTALYKLFF. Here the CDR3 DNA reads TGTGCCAGCAGCTCCGGGACGGCCCTCTATAAACTGTTTTTT.

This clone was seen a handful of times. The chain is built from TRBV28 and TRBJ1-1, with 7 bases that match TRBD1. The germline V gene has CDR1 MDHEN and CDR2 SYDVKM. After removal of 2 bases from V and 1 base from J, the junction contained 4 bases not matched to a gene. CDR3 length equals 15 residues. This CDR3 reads CASSLIGTANTEAFF. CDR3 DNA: TGTGCCAGCAGTTTAATTGGGACAGCGAACACTGAAGCTTTCTTT.